The 17 T cell receptor beta chains given below trace back to one sample, sequenced in a study of blood T cell repertoires in COVID-19. TCRdb's table, derived via immunoSEQ multiplex PCR, lists solely in-frame clones and lacks some. The top ten clones hold about a tenth of a sample with tens of thousands of clones, roughly four fifths of them seen once. The source material was peripheral blood. The receptor set was obtained from a man older than 75 with COVID-19, enrolled during active disease.

The chain is built from TRBV9 and TRBJ2-1; D unclear. The CDR3 loop spans 12 amino acids. Deletions cut 4 bases from V and 8 bases from J, with 10 bases between. In germline, CDR1 is SGDLS, CDR2 YYNGEE. The CDR3 is CASSSPRHEQFF. Written as DNA, the CDR3 is TGTGCCAGCAGCTCCCCCAGGCATGAGCAGTTCTTC.

The chain links TRBV14 to TRBJ1-2; tentatively, D is TRBD1 (6 bases). V was clipped by 3 bases and J by 5 bases, with 16 bases between them. CDR1 is SGHDN and CDR2 is FVKESK in the germline V gene. This CDR3 spans 15 amino acids. The CDR3 region is CASSHVVGQSYGYTF. The CDR3, as DNA: TGTGCCAGCAGCCACGTTGTAGGACAGAGTTATGGCTACACCTTC.

The chain recombines TRBV5-1 with TRBJ1-6; 9 positions match TRBD1. The germline CDR1 and CDR2 sequences are SGHRS and YFSETQ. Trimming at V came to 3 bases and at J to 5 bases, leaving 0 bases not matched to a gene. The CDR3 totals 14 residues. CDR3 residues: CASSWTGDNSPLHF. The CDR3 DNA follows: TGCGCCAGCAGCTGGACAGGGGATAATTCACCCCTCCACTTT.

V usage is TRBV7-2 and J usage is TRBJ1-2; D gene ambiguous. Trimming removed 0 bases from V and 4 bases from J, with 15 bases in between. CDR3 length: 16 amino acids. Germline CDR1 SGHTA, CDR2 FQGNSA. CDR3 nucleotide sequence: TGTGCCAGCAGCTTAGCGGGCGGGCGGGAAGTCTATGGCTACACCTTC. Translated: CASSLAGGREVYGYTF.

The V and J genes are TRBV28 and TRBJ1-4; 8 bases agree with TRBD1. Germline assignment: CDR1 MDHEN and CDR2 SYDVKM. The trim removed 5 bases at V and 2 bases at J, leaving 7 bases unmatched. The CDR3 has 16 amino acids. The CDR3 bases are TGTGCCAGCAGTACCGGACAGGGTAGGACTAATGAAAAACTGTTTTTT. Translated: CASSTGQGRTNEKLFF. Using reference TRBV28 and TRBJ1-4 for the parts outside the CDR3, the full variable domain is DVKVTQSSRYLVKRTGEKVFLECVQDMDHENMFWYRQDPGLGLRLIYFSYDVKMKEKGDIPEGYSVSREKKERFSLILESASTNQTSMYLCASSTGQGRTNEKLFFGSGTQLSVL.

Here the CDR3 reads CASSSPGLAGGTGELFF. The CDR3 DNA reads as TGTGCCAGTAGTTCCCCGGGACTAGCGGGCGGCACCGGGGAGCTGTTTTTT. The J gene is TRBJ2-2, the V gene TRBV19, with 12 bases that match TRBD2. This CDR3 is 17 amino acids long. Germline V gene sequence: CDR1 LNHDA, CDR2 SQIVND (reference sequence). V was clipped by 5 bases and J by 4 bases; unmatched bases: 8.

The V call is TRBV2, the J call TRBJ1-3; a possible D gene is TRBD1 (6 bases). CDR1 and CDR2 from the germline V gene are SNHLY and FYNNEI. The CDR3 sequence is 15 residues long. V was pared by 5 bases and J by 4 bases, with 15 bases between. In DNA form, the CDR3 reads TGTGCCAGCAGTACCGGAACAGGGACCGGAAACACCATATATTTT. This gives the protein CASSTGTGTGNTIYF.

The chain carries TRBV5-1 and TRBJ1-5, with D perhaps TRBD1 (6 bases). Trimming took 0 bases from V and 3 from J, leaving 10 bases between them. This CDR3 spans 15 amino acids. Germline lookup yields CDR1 SGHRS and CDR2 YFSETQ. The CDR3 DNA follows: TGCGCCAGCAGCTTGGGGACAGCCTACAATCAGCCCCAGCATTTT. This gives the protein CASSLGTAYNQPQHF.

The chain is built from TRBV25-1 and TRBJ2-2, with a possible D match to TRBD2 (5 bases). The germline gives CDR1 MGHDK, CDR2 SYGVNS. The CDR3 has 12 amino acids. Trimming removed 5 bases from V and 6 bases from J, with 7 bases in between. CDR3 protein: CASSLGAGELFF. DNA for the CDR3: TGTGCCAGCAGTCTCGGGGCCGGGGAGCTGTTTTTT.

CDR3: CASSPTQGARLGYGYTF. In DNA, the CDR3 is TGTGCCAGCAGCCCCACCCAGGGGGCGCGTCTTGGCTATGGCTACACCTTC. The rearrangement joins TRBV7-9 to TRBJ1-2; 8 bases match TRBD1. V gave up 5 bases and J gave up 4 bases; unmatched junction bases: 15. The germline V gene encodes CDR1 SEHNR and CDR2 FQNEAQ (reference sequence). The CDR3 consists of 17 residues.

The chain links TRBV29-1 to TRBJ1-1; 10 bases agree with TRBD1. CDR3 length equals 13 residues. The junction had 7 bases not matched to a gene; V was cut back by 6 bases and J by 6 bases. Germline CDR1 SQVTM, CDR2 ANQGSEA. The DNA for the CDR3 is TGCAGCGTCCGAGGGACAGGGGCGGCTGAAGCTTTCTTT. Translated, it gives CSVRGTGAAEAFF.

The V and J genes are TRBV14 and TRBJ2-5; the D gene is possibly TRBD1 (5 bases). Trimming pared 0 bases from V and 5 bases from J, leaving 13 bases between. Germline V gene lookup returns CDR1 SGHDN and CDR2 FVKESK. The length of the CDR3 is 15 residues. The CDR3 DNA reads as TGTGCCAGCAGCCAAGACGGGCGGCACAGGGAGACCCAGTACTTC. This codes for CASSQDGRHRETQYF.

This rearrangement joins TRBV6-2 or TRBV6-3 to TRBJ1-4, with D tentatively TRBD1 (5 bases). Trimming pared 5 bases from V and 2 bases from J, leaving 12 bases between. Germline lookup yields CDR1 MNHEY and CDR2 SVGEGT. CDR3 length: 15 amino acids. CDR3 protein: CASSDPGSTNEKLFF. For the CDR3, the DNA is TGTGCCAGCAGTGACCCAGGGTCCACTAATGAAAAACTGTTTTTT.

The chain carries TRBV25-1 and TRBJ1-4, with D perhaps TRBD1 (6 bases). CDR3 size: 12 residues. V lost 10 bases and J lost 8, with 14 bases in between. The germline V gene encodes CDR1 MGHDK and CDR2 SYGVNS. The CDR3 spells CATTRDTEKLFF. The CDR3, as DNA: TGTGCCACCACCCGGGACACCGAAAAACTGTTTTTT.

This sequence joins TRBV15 and TRBJ2-5; possibly TRBD1 for D (5 bases). CDR3 length: 15 amino acids. The ends were cut back, 4 bases at V and 5 bases at J, with 17 bases in the middle. Germline CDR1 and CDR2: LNHNV and YYDKDF (reference sequence). CDR3 nucleotides: TGTGCCACCAGCATCGACCAGGGTTTGTTGGAGACCCAGTACTTC. Its protein product is CATSIDQGLLETQYF.

The chain links TRBV19 to TRBJ1-4, with 9 bases matching TRBD1. The CDR3 extends over 15 amino acids. After removal of 2 bases from V and 8 bases from J, the junction contained 6 bases not matched to a gene. The germline CDR1 and CDR2 sequences are LNHDA and SQIVND (reference sequence). This CDR3 is CASSIKGQGREKLFF. The CDR3 nucleotides read TGTGCCAGTAGTATAAAGGGACAGGGAAGGGAAAAACTGTTTTTT.

The chain recombines TRBV19 with TRBJ1-4; D perhaps matches TRBD1 (5 bases). Looked up from germline, CDR1 is LNHDA and CDR2 is SQIVND (reference sequence). The CDR3 consists of 15 residues. V dropped 6 bases and J dropped 11 bases, with 22 bases sitting between them. CDR3 sequence reads: CASRWTTRGVIKLFF. In DNA, the CDR3 is TGTGCCAGTAGATGGACAACTCGTGGAGTGATCAAACTGTTTTTT.